This T cell receptor (beta chain) was retrieved from a study of identifying expanded T cells in peripheral blood. Sequencing used immunoSEQ multiplex PCR; TCRdb keeps in-frame clones, though not all of them. The table has fewer than 65,000 clones, approximately 89% seen once. The germline gives CDR1 MDHEN, CDR2 SYDVKM. Trimming cost V 1 base and J 7 bases, with 17 bases left between them. The CDR3 is 16 residues long. The gene calls are TRBV28 and TRBJ1-3, with D unresolved. The sample comprised blood. The TCR comes from a person aged 18 to 70 in good health. The CDR3 here is CASSLLAGDSWNTIYF. The DNA for the CDR3 is TGTGCCAGCAGTTTATTGGCAGGCGACTCGTGGAACACCATATATTTT.